These 23 T cell receptor beta chains were all obtained from the same sample, sequenced in a study of sequential checkpoint blockade in melanoma (dated by TCRdb to between 2018 and 2021). According to the study, the label for this sample's treatment or condition signals: randomized to nivolumab then ipilimumab (arm A) or the reverse (arm B). The library relied on the immunoSEQ multiplex PCR assay. TCRdb carries this immuneACCESS record with in-frame sequences only. Its versions omit some clonotypes, under half of them owing to an unresolved V gene in the studies checked, with the rest unexplained. The sample has roughly 9,300 clones on record, roughly 28% of them singletons. In total, the top ten clones hold 20% to 25% of the sample. Sample: tumor tissue (inferred from file names), taken from a patient given nivolumab and ipilimumab in sequence. The receptors stem from a human donor with melanoma.

This CDR3 is CASRPAGRDTPTGELFF. CDR3 in DNA: TGCGCCAGCCGCCCGGCGGGGCGAGATACACCCACCGGGGAGCTGTTTTTT. This chain connects TRBV23-1 to TRBJ2-2, with a possible D match to TRBD2 (6 bases). TRBV23-1 carries the ORF label, with uncertain function. V lost 8 bases and J 4 bases, leaving 23 bases between the germline ends. The CDR3 has 17 residues.

This clone appeared many times. This chain uses TRBV11-3 with TRBJ1-2, with 9 bases that match TRBD1. Germline V gives CDR1 SGHNT, CDR2 YENEEA. With 5 bases clipped from V and 6 bases from J, the junction kept 10 bases outside the gene matches. The CDR3 runs 15 residues. The CDR3 protein is CASSPQAGQGDGYTF. The CDR3 bases are TGTGCCAGCAGCCCCCAAGCGGGACAGGGCGATGGCTACACCTTC.

This clone was counted a few times. The V and J genes are TRBV11-3 and TRBJ1-5; D is undetermined. V dropped 2 bases and J dropped 3 bases, with 8 bases sitting between them. This CDR3 region has 14 residues. Germline assignment: CDR1 SGHNT and CDR2 YENEEA. The CDR3 region is CASSLRTINQPQHF. In DNA, the CDR3 is TGTGCCAGCAGCTTACGGACGATCAATCAGCCCCAGCATTTT.

The CDR3 is CASSLTSGLTPYEQYF. DNA of the CDR3: TGTGCCAGCAGCTTAACGTCCGGACTAACACCCTACGAGCAGTACTTC. The chain combines TRBV11-3 with TRBJ2-7; D possibly corresponds to TRBD2 (6 bases). Germline values: CDR1 SGHNT, CDR2 YENEEA. V lost 2 bases to trimming and J lost 2 bases, with 16 bases between them. This CDR3 spans 16 amino acids.

The chain uses TRBV25-1 and TRBJ1-2, with 10 bases fitting TRBD1. V shed 2 bases and J 5 bases; nucleotides not matched to a gene: 8. Germline values: CDR1 MGHDK, CDR2 SYGVNS. CDR3 length: 16 amino acids. The CDR3 sequence: CASSEPGDRGLYGYTF. The CDR3, as DNA: TGTGCCAGCAGTGAACCCGGGGACAGGGGCCTATATGGCTACACCTTC.

This clone was picked up a small number of times. The rearrangement links TRBV28 to TRBJ1-6; TRBD1 aligns across 10 bases. After removal of 3 bases from V and 8 bases from J, the junction contained 1 base not matched to a gene. CDR3 length equals 14 residues. Germline loops: CDR1 MDHEN, CDR2 SYDVKM. CDR3 loop: CASSLGTGDSPLHF. The CDR3 DNA is TGTGCCAGCAGTTTGGGGACAGGGGATTCACCCCTCCACTTT. The full variable domain, with the rest looked up from reference TRBV28 and TRBJ1-6, is DVKVTQSSRYLVKRTGEKVFLECVQDMDHENMFWYRQDPGLGLRLIYFSYDVKMKEKGDIPEGYSVSREKKERFSLILESASTNQTSMYLCASSLGTGDSPLHFGNGTRLTVT.

The rearrangement joins TRBV19 to TRBJ1-2; no clear D. The CDR3 has 14 residues. Trimming pared 6 bases from V and 7 bases from J, leaving 18 bases between. CDR1 and CDR2 (germline): LNHDA, SQIVND (reference sequence). The CDR3 is CASSARENSGGYTF. CDR3 bases: TGTGCCAGTAGCGCGAGGGAGAATTCGGGTGGCTACACCTTC.

This clone was picked up a small number of times. V and J are TRBV6-7 and TRBJ1-5; perhaps TRBD1 as D (5 bases). TRBV6-7 is an ORF, and what it does is uncertain. The CDR3 runs 11 residues. The V and J ends lost 4 bases and 9 bases respectively, with 7 bases between them. The CDR3 sequence is CASSFQGPQHF. CDR3 nucleotides: TGTGCCAGCAGTTTCCAGGGGCCCCAGCATTTT.

The chain employs TRBV9 and TRBJ1-4, with 8 bases lining up with TRBD1. The CDR3 is 14 amino acids. Per the germline V gene, CDR1 is SGDLS and CDR2 is YYNGEE. V gave up 7 bases and J gave up 5 bases; unmatched junction bases: 7. The CDR3 DNA reads as TGTGCCAGCTCCCGACAGGGGAGAAATGAAAAACTGTTTTTT. It is translated as CASSRQGRNEKLFF.

The table lists this clone with a few counts. The chain carries TRBV28 and TRBJ2-2; either TRBD1 or TRBD2 may fit D (6 bases each). CDR3 length equals 13 residues. V was trimmed by 7 bases and J by 4 bases, leaving 10 bases between them. Germline V CDR1 and CDR2: MDHEN, SYDVKM. The CDR3 bases are TGTGCCAGCACCGGGGGCATCACCGGGGAGCTGTTTTTT. Encoded protein: CASTGGITGELFF.

The rearrangement links TRBV11-3 to TRBJ2-3; D might be TRBD2 (7 bases). V was cut by 5 bases and J by 0 bases, with 18 bases left in between. Per the germline V gene, CDR1 is SGHNT and CDR2 is YENEEA. The CDR3 has 17 residues. CDR3 loop: CASSRGASASSTDTQYF. In DNA form, the CDR3 reads TGTGCCAGCAGCCGGGGGGCGAGCGCCAGTAGCACAGATACGCAGTATTTT.

The gene calls are TRBV14 and TRBJ2-1; D tentatively fits TRBD1 or TRBD2 (6 bases each). Germline CDR1 and CDR2: SGHDN and FVKESK. The CDR3 is 18 amino acids. The V and J ends lost 4 bases and 9 bases respectively, with 28 bases between them. Here the CDR3 reads CASSLSPMQWGAQGEQFF. The CDR3 bases are TGTGCCAGCAGCCTCTCCCCAATGCAATGGGGGGCGCAGGGTGAGCAGTTCTTC.

The rearrangement links TRBV6-8 to TRBJ1-2; D gene uncertain. The germline V gene encodes CDR1 MNHGY and CDR2 SAAAGT. The CDR3 runs to 13 residues. The ends were cut back, 6 bases at V and 2 bases at J, with 10 bases in the middle. Written as DNA, the CDR3 is TGTGCCAGCAGGAGGGTGGCAAACTATGGCTACACCTTC. It specifies CASRRVANYGYTF.

The rearrangement links TRBV11-3 to TRBJ2-7, with D maybe TRBD2 (6 bases). CDR3 size: 14 residues. The V gene's germline CDR1 is SGHNT and CDR2 YENEEA. The ends were cut back, 7 bases at V and 1 base at J, with 14 bases in the middle. In DNA, the CDR3 is TGTGCCAGCACCACCGGGACTGGGTCCTACGAGCAGTACTTC. Protein product: CASTTGTGSYEQYF.

V usage is TRBV18 and J usage is TRBJ1-2, with D tentatively TRBD1 (6 bases). This CDR3 is built from 14 residues. The germline V gene has CDR1 KGHSH and CDR2 LQKENI. V lost 6 bases and J 6 bases, leaving 17 bases between the germline ends. CDR3 in DNA: TGTGCCAGCTCCCCAGCGTGGGGGGGCGATGGCTACACCTTC. Translated: CASSPAWGGDGYTF.

This clone is categorized as medium-sized (0.01 to 0.1%). The rearrangement links TRBV11-3 to TRBJ2-1; the match to TRBD1 covers 9 bases. Germline V CDR1 and CDR2: SGHNT, YENEEA. The V and J ends lost 3 bases and 3 bases, in that order; junction bases with no gene match: 6. CDR3 length equals 16 residues. The chain's CDR3 is CASSLDGGQGYNEQFF. The CDR3 bases are TGTGCCAGCAGCTTGGACGGGGGACAGGGCTACAATGAGCAGTTCTTC.

V is TRBV9 and J is TRBJ2-5; a weak D match, TRBD2 (6 bases). The CDR3 is 13 amino acids. V was pared by 5 bases and J by 5 bases, with 13 bases between. CDR1 is SGDLS and CDR2 is YYNGEE in the germline V gene. CDR3 sequence: CASSGAGRETQYF. In DNA, the CDR3 is TGTGCCAGCAGTGGAGCAGGGAGGGAGACCCAGTACTTC. The full variable domain, completed using reference TRBV9 and TRBJ2-5, is DSGVTQTPKHLITATGQRVTLRCSPRSGDLSVYWYQQSLDQGLQFLIQYYNGEERAKGNILERFSAQQFPDLHSELNLSSLELGDSALYFCASSGAGRETQYFGPGTRLLVL.

V usage is TRBV6-8 and J usage is TRBJ1-3; tentative D call: TRBD1 (5 bases). The CDR3 consists of 12 residues. V dropped 8 bases and J dropped 4 bases, with 9 bases sitting between them. Germline lookup yields CDR1 MNHGY and CDR2 SAAAGT. This CDR3 is CASGRGGNTIYF. CDR3 sequence (DNA): TGTGCCAGCGGCCGGGGGGGAAACACCATATATTTT.

This clone is large by share. The J gene is TRBJ2-1, the V gene TRBV10-2, with D uncertain. Germline V CDR1 and CDR2: WSHSY, SAAADI. The CDR3 runs 12 residues. Trimming took 7 bases from V and 9 from J, leaving 13 bases between them. CDR3 sequence: CASNIGWGEQFF. CDR3 nucleotide sequence: TGCGCCAGCAATATAGGGTGGGGTGAGCAGTTCTTC.

In its sample, this clone was seen many times. This chain joins TRBV11-1 and TRBJ1-1; the D gene is possibly TRBD1 (6 bases). This CDR3 has 15 amino acids. CDR1 is SGHAT and CDR2 is FQDESV in the germline V gene (reference sequence). The V end lost 3 bases, the J end lost 7 bases, and 18 bases lay between the germline ends. The CDR3 loop is CASSLVAYGTHEAFF. CDR3 bases: TGTGCCAGCAGCTTGGTCGCCTACGGGACACATGAAGCTTTCTTT.

V gene TRBV7-2 combines with J gene TRBJ1-1; no definite D call. The CDR3 consists of 13 residues. Trimming removed 5 bases from V and 4 bases from J, with 11 bases in between. The germline CDR1 and CDR2 sequences are SGHTA and FQGNSA. Written as DNA, the CDR3 is TGTGCCAGCAGCAGGGAGTTTACCACTGAAGCTTTCTTT. It translates to CASSREFTTEAFF.

This clone was seen many times. The chain links TRBV11-3 to TRBJ1-1; no definite D call. CDR1 is SGHNT, CDR2 YENEEA, per germline. V lost 6 bases, J lost 1 base, and 15 bases lay in between. This CDR3 is 15 amino acids long. The CDR3 spells CASSYGLYPNTEAFF. For the CDR3, the DNA is TGTGCCAGCAGTTATGGACTATACCCGAACACTGAAGCTTTCTTT.

This clone turned up a few times. This chain joins TRBV6-1 and TRBJ2-4; D unclear. CDR1 is MNHNS and CDR2 is SASEGT in the germline V gene. This CDR3 has 14 residues. V dropped 0 bases and J dropped 5 bases, with 8 bases sitting between them. As DNA, the CDR3 is TGTGCCAGCAGTGAAGCATTGACCGAAAACATTCAGTACTTC. Residues: CASSEALTENIQYF.